This TCR beta chain was profiled in a study of blood T cell repertoires in COVID-19. The wider study: Sites across the United States, Italy and Spain contributed samples from acute and convalescent COVID-19.

The CDR3 totals 18 residues. V dropped 0 bases and J dropped 2 bases, with 18 bases sitting between them. Germline loops: CDR1 LNHDA, CDR2 SQIVND (reference sequence). Original methodology: Estimation of nucleated cell counts was performed using reference gene primer amplification. The data were produced by immunoSEQ multiplex PCR, yet TCRdb's version contains in-frame clones alone and is incomplete. V, J and clone size are those of that table, while D and trimming were read from the DNA. The data contain some 110,000 clones, roughly 80% of them singletons. The receptor comes from an elderly woman with acute or convalescent COVID-19. The rearrangement joins TRBV19 to TRBJ2-3, with D perhaps TRBD2 (5 bases). The sequenced sample consisted of peripheral blood. CDR3 sequence: CASSIDFLVSGFTDTQYF. CDR3 in DNA: TGTGCCAGTAGTATAGATTTTCTTGTAAGCGGTTTCACAGATACGCAGTATTTT.